This T cell receptor beta chain was profiled in a study of OX40 agonist ivuxolimab in advanced cancers. Study in general: An agonistic anti-OX40 (CD134) antibody, ivuxolimab, was used to treat the patients. Study outcomes and limitations: The study found that CD8+ T cells averaged more expanded clones than CD4+.

Generated by immunoSEQ multiplex PCR, the TCRdb table keeps only in-frame clones and is missing some. This sample carries about 100,000 clones, around 93% of them seen once, and the ten largest clones take around 0.58%. Details on this clone: Its antigen is still unknown.

Trimming took off 1 base at V and 0 bases at J, with 14 bases between the two ends. Germline V lookup: CDR1 KGHSH, CDR2 LQKENI. The CDR3 spans 17 residues. Here the sequenced sample was CD4+ or CD8+ T cells sorted from blood, taken in a trial of the OX40 agonist ivuxolimab. The chain carries TRBV18 and TRBJ2-3, with TRBD2 as a possible D gene (5 bases). The source of this sequence is an adult with an advanced solid tumor such as melanoma, head and neck, liver or kidney cancer. The CDR3 spells CASSPLDGKSSTDTQYF. As DNA, the CDR3 is TGTGCCAGCTCACCACTGGACGGGAAATCTAGCACAGATACGCAGTATTTT.